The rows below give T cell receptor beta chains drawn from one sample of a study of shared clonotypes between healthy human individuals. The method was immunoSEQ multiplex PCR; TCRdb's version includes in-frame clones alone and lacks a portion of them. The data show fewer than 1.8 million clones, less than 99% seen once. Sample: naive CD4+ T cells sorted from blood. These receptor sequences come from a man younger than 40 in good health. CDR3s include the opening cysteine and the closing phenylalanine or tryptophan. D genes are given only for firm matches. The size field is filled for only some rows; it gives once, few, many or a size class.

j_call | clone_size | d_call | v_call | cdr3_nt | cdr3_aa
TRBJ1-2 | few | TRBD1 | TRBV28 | TGTGCCAGCAGTTTACCGACAGGACAGGGACTCAATGGCTACACCTTC | CASSLPTGQGLNGYTF
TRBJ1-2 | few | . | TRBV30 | TGTGCCTGCTCTCCCAGGGGCTCTCGGTATGGCTACACCTTC | CACSPRGSRYGYTF
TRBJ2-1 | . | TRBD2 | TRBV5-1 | TGCGCCAGCAGCTCGACTAGCGGGAGCTACAATGAGCAGTTCTTC | CASSSTSGSYNEQFF
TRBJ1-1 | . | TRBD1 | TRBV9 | TGTGCCAGCAGCGAGGAGGGACAGGGTAACACTGAAGCTTTCTTT | CASSEEGQGNTEAFF
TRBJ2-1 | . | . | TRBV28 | TGTGCCAGCAAAAGCTCCTACAATGAGCAGTTCTTC | CASKSSYNEQFF
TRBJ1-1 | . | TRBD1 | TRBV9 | TGTGCCAGCAGCAGAGCCGGGACAGGGACCTCGAACACTGAAGCTTTCTTT | CASSRAGTGTSNTEAFF
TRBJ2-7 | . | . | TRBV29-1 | TGCAGCGCCACGACTAGTTTCGCCTACGAGCAGTACTTC | CSATTSFAYEQYF
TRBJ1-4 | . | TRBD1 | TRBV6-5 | TGTGCCAGCAGTTTAGGGACAGGCCGGGAAAAACTGTTTTTT | CASSLGTGREKLFF
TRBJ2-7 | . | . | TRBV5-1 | TGCGCCAGCGCGGGACAGCAAACCTACGAGCAGTACTTC | CASAGQQTYEQYF
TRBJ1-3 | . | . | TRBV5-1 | TGCGCCAGCAGCTTGGCCGCAGGGTCCGGAAACACCATATATTTT | CASSLAAGSGNTIYF
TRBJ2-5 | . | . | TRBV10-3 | TGTGCCATCTCCACGGCAAGGCATCAAGAGACCCAGTACTTC | CAISTARHQETQYF
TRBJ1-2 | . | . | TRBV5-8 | TGTGCCAGCAGCTTGGCCGCGGGTCGGAGGAGCTACACCTTC | CASSLAAGRRSYTF
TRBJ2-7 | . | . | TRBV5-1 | TGCGCCAGCAGCAAAGACCATGCGGCCCCCTACGAGCAGTACTTC | CASSKDHAAPYEQYF
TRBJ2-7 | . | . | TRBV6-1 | TGTGCCAGCGGTGGGCTAGAGGCCTACGAGCAGTACTTC | CASGGLEAYEQYF
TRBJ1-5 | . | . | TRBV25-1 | TGTGCCAGCAGTATCGGGGGAAGCAATCAGCCCCAGCATTTT | CASSIGGSNQPQHF
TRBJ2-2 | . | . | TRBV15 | TGTGCCACCAGCAGGGTGTCGGGACCAGCGATTACCGGGGAGCTGTTTTTT | CATSRVSGPAITGELFF
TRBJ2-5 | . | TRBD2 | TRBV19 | TGTGCCAGTAGTAAGGGGGGACTAGGACAAGAGACCCAGTACTTC | CASSKGGLGQETQYF
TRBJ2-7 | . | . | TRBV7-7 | TGTGCTAGCAGCTTAGGTACGCAGAGCTCCTACGAGCAGTACTTC | CASSLGTQSSYEQYF
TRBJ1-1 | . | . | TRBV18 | TGTGCCAGCTCAATTAGACAGATTTACACTGAAGCTTTCTTT | CASSIRQIYTEAFF